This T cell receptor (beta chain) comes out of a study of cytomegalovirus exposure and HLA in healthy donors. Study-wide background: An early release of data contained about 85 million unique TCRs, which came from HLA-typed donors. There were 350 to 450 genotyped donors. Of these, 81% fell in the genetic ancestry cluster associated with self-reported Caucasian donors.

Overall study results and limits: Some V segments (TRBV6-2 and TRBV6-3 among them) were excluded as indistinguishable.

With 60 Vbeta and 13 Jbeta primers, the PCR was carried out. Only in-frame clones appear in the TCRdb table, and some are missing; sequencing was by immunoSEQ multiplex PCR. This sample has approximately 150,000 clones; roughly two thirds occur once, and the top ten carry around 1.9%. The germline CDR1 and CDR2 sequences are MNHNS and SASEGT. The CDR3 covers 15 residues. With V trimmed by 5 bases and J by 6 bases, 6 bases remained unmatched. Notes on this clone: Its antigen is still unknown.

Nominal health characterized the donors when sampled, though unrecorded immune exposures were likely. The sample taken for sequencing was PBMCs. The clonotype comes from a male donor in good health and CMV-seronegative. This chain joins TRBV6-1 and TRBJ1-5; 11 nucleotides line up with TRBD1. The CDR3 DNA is TGTGCCAGCAGTTTGGGACAGGGGGTTAGTCAGCCCCAGCATTTT. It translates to CASSLGQGVSQPQHF.